These 21 T cell receptor beta chains were sequenced from one sample in a study of blood T cells in healthy people across ages. Sample-barcoded 5' priming and a J-beta primer mix drove a second PCR of about 6 to 12 cycles. TCRdb itself ran the 5' RACE reads through MiXCR, one entry per CDR3 protein. The sample yields about 760,000 distinct CDR3 sequences, 56% seen once. Source material: blood. All receptors come from a man in his forties or fifties in good health.

J is TRBJ1-2 and V is TRBV27, with TRBD1 matching 8 bases. The J segment lost 3 bases and the V segment lost 2 bases, leaving 8 bases of the junction unmatched. The V gene's germline CDR1 is MNHEY and CDR2 SMNVEV (reference sequence). This CDR3 is built from 16 residues. This CDR3 reads CASSLIGTGSYYGYTF. CDR3 bases: TGTGCCAGCAGTTTAATCGGGACAGGATCGTACTATGGCTACACCTTC.

This clonotype was detected many times. The chain has TRBV5-1 and TRBJ2-3; 10 positions match TRBD2. The length of the CDR3 is 14 residues. V shed 0 bases and J 5 bases; nucleotides not matched to a gene: 0. CDR1 is SGHRS and CDR2 is YFSETQ in the germline V gene. Here the CDR3 DNA reads TGCGCCAGCAGCTTGGGGACTAGCGGAGATACGCAGTATTTT. It encodes CASSLGTSGDTQYF. Drawing the rest from reference TRBV5-1 and TRBJ2-3, the complete variable domain is KAGVTQTPRYLIKTRGQQVTLSCSPISGHRSVSWYQQTPGQGLQFLFEYFSETQRNKGNFPGRFSGRQFSNSRSEMNVSTLELGDSALYLCASSLGTSGDTQYFGPGTRLTVL.

The V call is TRBV20-1, the J call TRBJ2-3, with D perhaps matching TRBD2 (6 bases). The ends were cut back, 3 bases at V and 7 bases at J, with 17 bases in the middle. This CDR3 comprises 14 residues. Germline CDR1 DFQATT, CDR2 SNEGSKA (reference sequence). CDR3 loop: CSASRLESDYTQYF. In DNA form, the CDR3 reads TGCAGTGCTAGTAGACTAGAATCGGATTATACGCAGTATTTT.

This clonotype was counted a few times. The chain has TRBV7-2 and TRBJ2-7, with TRBD2 identical over 9 bases. The V gene end was trimmed by 4 bases and the J gene end by 0 bases; junction bases not matched to a gene: 4. Germline V gene data show CDR1 as SGHTA and CDR2 as FQGNSA. This CDR3 has 15 amino acids. CDR3 region: CASSSYSGSSYEQYF. Here the CDR3 DNA reads TGTGCCAGCAGCTCGTATAGCGGGAGCTCCTACGAGCAGTACTTC.

The table lists this clonotype with a count of one. This CDR3 reads CASSLIPELPQETQYF. The CDR3 DNA sequence: TGTGCCAGCAGTTTAATCCCAGAGCTTCCCCAAGAGACCCAGTACTTC. The rearrangement joins TRBV27 to TRBJ2-5; D remains unclear. V gave up 2 bases and J gave up 1 base, with 14 bases separating them. The CDR3 extends over 16 amino acids. The germline V gene has CDR1 MNHEY and CDR2 SMNVEV (reference sequence).

The rearrangement joins TRBV13 to TRBJ1-4; no clear D. There are 15 residues in the CDR3. Trimming left V 1 base short and J 1 base short, with 7 bases between. CDR1 is PRHDT and CDR2 is FYEKMQ in the germline V gene (reference sequence). This CDR3 reads CASSLVGETNEKLFF. The CDR3 nucleotides read TGTGCCAGCAGCTTAGTTGGGGAAACTAATGAAAAACTGTTTTTT.

There are a few counts of this clonotype. The chain has TRBV5-1 and TRBJ2-7, with 7 bases fitting TRBD1. V lost 1 base to trimming and J lost 0 bases; unmatched junction nucleotides: 7. Germline V gene data show CDR1 as SGHRS and CDR2 as YFSETQ. The length of the CDR3 is 16 residues. The CDR3 here is CASSLWTGVSSYEQYF. CDR3 bases: TGCGCCAGCAGCTTGTGGACAGGAGTAAGCTCCTACGAGCAGTACTTC.

There are a few counts of this clonotype. The chain recombines TRBV27 with TRBJ2-1; D uncertain. Between the trimmed V and J ends, which lost 6 bases and 0 bases, there was a span of 9 bases. The CDR3 loop spans 14 amino acids. Looked up from germline, CDR1 is MNHEY and CDR2 is SMNVEV (reference sequence). CDR3 coding DNA: TGTGCCAGCAGCGACATAAGCTCCTACAATGAGCAGTTCTTC. Translating gives CASSDISSYNEQFF.

This sequence joins TRBV4-1 and TRBJ1-5; TRBD1 might be the D (5 bases). The CDR3 runs to 16 residues. Germline assignment: CDR1 MGHRA and CDR2 YSYEKL. Trimming took off 0 bases at V and 5 bases at J, with 14 bases between the two ends. Here the CDR3 DNA reads TGCGCCAGCAGCCAAGAAGTCGCACAGGTATATCAGCCCCAGCATTTT. Protein: CASSQEVAQVYQPQHF.

V usage is TRBV12-3 or TRBV12-4 and J usage is TRBJ2-3, with D perhaps TRBD1 (6 bases). The CDR3 is made up of 15 amino acids. Trimming shortened V by 5 bases and J by 2 bases, and 14 bases separated the two germline ends. CDR3 in amino acids: CASSPGTLITDTQYF. The CDR3 DNA sequence: TGTGCCAGCAGTCCGGGGACATTAATCACAGATACGCAGTATTTT.

The chain employs TRBV9 and TRBJ2-1; no clear D gene. Trimming pared 2 bases from V and 5 bases from J, leaving 5 bases between. This CDR3 contains 12 residues. Germline V gene sequence: CDR1 SGDLS, CDR2 YYNGEE. The CDR3 sequence: CASSVEHNEQFF. The CDR3 DNA reads as TGTGCCAGCAGCGTCGAGCACAATGAGCAGTTCTTC.

V gene TRBV6-5 combines with J gene TRBJ2-5; maybe TRBD1 (5 bases). Germline lookup yields CDR1 MNHEY and CDR2 SVGAGI. The CDR3 sequence is 13 residues long. Trimming stripped 8 bases from V and 4 bases from J, with 14 bases between. This CDR3 is CASAAGPLETQYF. CDR3 nucleotide sequence: TGTGCCAGCGCCGCAGGGCCCTTAGAGACCCAGTACTTC.

The chain carries TRBV4-2 and TRBJ1-5; TRBD1 might be the D (6 bases). The CDR3 covers 15 residues. CDR1 is LGHNA, CDR2 YNFKEQ, per germline. Trimming took 0 bases from V and 6 from J, leaving 12 bases between them. The CDR3 region is CASSQEWGAIQPQHF. The CDR3 DNA reads as TGTGCCAGCAGCCAAGAATGGGGGGCAATTCAGCCCCAGCATTTT.

The chain employs TRBV29-1 and TRBJ1-2, with D perhaps TRBD1 (6 bases). V gave up 4 bases and J gave up 0 bases, with 12 bases separating them. The germline CDR1 and CDR2 sequences are SQVTM and ANQGSEA. The CDR3 has 14 amino acids. The CDR3 loop reads CSVARDTSNYGYTF. DNA of the CDR3: TGCAGCGTTGCCCGGGACACCTCTAACTATGGCTACACCTTC. Full variable domain (remainder filled in from reference TRBV29-1 and TRBJ1-2): SAVISQKPSRDICQRGTSLTIQCQVDSQVTMMFWYRQQPGQSLTLIATANQGSEATYESGFVIDKFPISRPNLTFSTLTVSNMSPEDSSIYLCSVARDTSNYGYTFGSGTRLTVV.

The chain has TRBV5-6 and TRBJ2-3, with a possible D match to TRBD2 (6 bases). Germline CDR1 SGHDT, CDR2 YYEEEE. CDR3 length: 18 amino acids. The V and J ends lost 0 bases and 2 bases respectively, with 19 bases between them. This chain's CDR3 is CASSLGWGELLATDTQYF. CDR3 DNA sequence: TGTGCCAGCAGCTTGGGCTGGGGAGAACTACTAGCCACAGATACGCAGTATTTT.

This clonotype was counted only a few times. V usage is TRBV7-9 and J usage is TRBJ1-2, with D perhaps TRBD1 (5 bases). In germline, CDR1 is SEHNR, CDR2 FQNEAQ (reference sequence). Trimming pared 1 base from V and 0 bases from J, leaving 6 bases between. This CDR3 has 14 residues. The CDR3 DNA reads as TGTGCCAGCAGCTTAGTGACAGCTAACTATGGCTACACCTTC. This codes for CASSLVTANYGYTF.

The chain joins TRBV6-5 to TRBJ1-4; 7 bases fit TRBD1. CDR3 size: 13 residues. Trimming removed 5 bases from V and 8 bases from J; junction bases left unmatched: 5. CDR1 is MNHEY, CDR2 SVGAGI, per germline. CDR3 nucleotide sequence: TGTGCCAGCAGTGCGGACAGGTGGGAAAAACTGTTTTTT. Translation: CASSADRWEKLFF.

This chain connects TRBV5-5 to TRBJ2-5; the D is unclear. The germline gives CDR1 SGHKS, CDR2 YYEKEE (reference sequence). The CDR3 length is 13 residues. V was pared by 4 bases and J by 5 bases, with 12 bases between. CDR3 in amino acids: CASSAGVSETQYF. The CDR3 coding sequence is TGTGCCAGCAGCGCCGGAGTATCGGAGACCCAGTACTTC. The full variable domain, with the rest looked up from reference TRBV5-5 and TRBJ2-5, is DAGVTQSPTHLIKTRGQQVTLRCSPISGHKSVSWYQQVLGQGPQFIFQYYEKEERGRGNFPDRFSARQFPNYSSELNVNALLLGDSALYLCASSAGVSETQYFGPGTRLLVL.

Notes on this clonotype: Relative to the germline gene, one junction end is altered; a read error may explain this. The rearrangement uses TRBV7-7 and TRBJ2-3; 7 positions match TRBD1. Germline V lookup: CDR1 SSHAT, CDR2 FNYEAQ (reference sequence). CDR3 size: 15 residues. The CDR3, as DNA: TGTGCTAGCAGCTACAGGGGCGGTGGCACAGATACGCAGTATTTT. Its protein product is CASSYRGGGTDTQYF.

This clonotype has only a few counts. The J gene is TRBJ2-3, the V gene TRBV7-8; D is unresolved. V gave up 5 bases and J gave up 9 bases, with 15 bases separating them. This CDR3 comprises 13 residues. Germline-derived CDR1 and CDR2 are SGHVS and FQNEAQ. CDR3 residues: CASSQDHLGTQYF. The DNA of the CDR3 is TGTGCCAGCAGCCAGGACCACCTCGGGACGCAGTATTTT.

The CDR3 spells CSVRPGDAEAFF. The CDR3 DNA reads TGCAGCGTTAGACCGGGAGACGCTGAAGCTTTCTTT. The rearrangement links TRBV29-1 to TRBJ1-1; D unresolved. Trimming pared 5 bases from V and 6 bases from J, leaving 13 bases between. The CDR3 contains 12 residues. Germline V gives CDR1 SQVTM, CDR2 ANQGSEA.